Listed below are T cell receptor beta chains from one sample, sequenced in a study of shared clonotypes between healthy human individuals. TCRdb's copy holds only in-frame clones and misses some; the assay was immunoSEQ multiplex PCR. The sample includes around 1.5 million clones, nearly 99% of them seen just once. The specimen sequenced was naive CD4+ T cells sorted from blood. These receptors were taken from a man aged 30 to 45 in good health. The CDR3 runs from the conserved cysteine through the conserved F or W. A D gene is named only where the DNA matches it firmly. Clone size, where shown, is once, few, many, or a class for clones that have expanded.

TRBJ2-7 TRBD1 TRBV2 12 - CASKTGEGEQYF TGTGCCAGCAAAACAGGGGAAGGAGAGCAGTACTTC
TRBJ2-5 - TRBV19 13 - CASTTKGRETQYF TGTGCCAGTACCACTAAAGGACGAGAGACCCAGTACTTC
TRBJ1-1 - TRBV19 14 - CASSPTGRVTEAFF TGTGCCAGTAGTCCGACGGGGAGGGTCACTGAAGCTTTCTTT
TRBJ1-1 - TRBV29-1 16 - CSVEGTRNSRGTEAFF TGCAGCGTTGAAGGAACTCGTAATAGCAGGGGCACTGAAGCTTTCTTT
TRBJ2-1 - TRBV25-1 12 - CASTRVENEQFF TGTGCCAGTACCAGGGTTGAGAATGAGCAGTTCTTC
TRBJ1-3 - TRBV12-2 19 once CASRLALYPRSKAGNTIYF TGTGCAAGTCGCTTAGCGCTCTACCCCCGGTCAAAGGCCGGAAACACCATATATTTT
TRBJ2-7 TRBD1 TRBV19 13 - CASMDRLNYEQYF TGTGCCAGCATGGACAGGCTTAATTACGAGCAGTACTTC
TRBJ1-4 TRBD1 TRBV19 15 - CASSTGQPFNEKLFF TGTGCCAGTAGTACGGGACAGCCATTTAATGAAAAACTGTTTTTT
TRBJ2-3 TRBD2 TRBV15 15 - CATSRDSLAGVTQYF TGTGCCACCAGCAGAGATTCGCTAGCGGGAGTTACGCAGTATTTT
TRBJ2-2 TRBD2 TRBV11-2 14 - CASSPGAGGRELFF TGTGCCAGCAGCCCCGGGGCGGGGGGTAGGGAGCTGTTTTTT
TRBJ2-5 - TRBV7-9 13 - CASSLYLQETQYF TGTGCCAGCAGCTTATACCTACAAGAGACCCAGTACTTC
TRBJ2-7 - TRBV28 16 - CASGGATDLLNYEQYF TGTGCCAGCGGTGGTGCGACGGACCTATTGAACTACGAGCAGTACTTC
TRBJ2-5 - TRBV28 12 once CASSQGWETQYF TGTGCCAGCAGCCAGGGGTGGGAGACCCAGTACTTC
TRBJ2-7 TRBD1 TRBV5-1 15 - CASSRPGQRVYEQYF TGCGCCAGCAGCCGGCCGGGACAGAGAGTGTACGAGCAGTACTTC
TRBJ1-3 - TRBV10-1 13 - CASSWSAGNTIYF TGCGCCAGCAGTTGGTCAGCGGGAAACACCATATATTTT
TRBJ1-5 TRBD1 TRBV6-1 13 - CASSTGVTQPQHF TGTGCCAGCAGCACAGGGGTTACCCAGCCCCAGCATTTT
TRBJ2-7 TRBD1 TRBV4-3 17 - CASSQETTGAISYEQYF TGCGCCAGCAGCCAAGAGACCACAGGGGCTATCTCCTACGAGCAGTACTTC
TRBJ1-1 TRBD1 TRBV4-1 16 - CASSRGGGARNTEAFF TGCGCCAGCAGCCGAGGAGGGGGCGCTAGGAACACTGAAGCTTTCTTT
TRBJ2-7 TRBD2 TRBV7-8 18 - CASILGTSGYFRSYEQYF TGTGCCAGCATCCTGGGGACTAGCGGGTACTTCCGCTCCTACGAGCAGTACTTC
TRBJ1-1 - TRBV7-9 15 - CASSWGAVLNTEAFF TGTGCCAGCAGCTGGGGCGCGGTTCTGAACACTGAAGCTTTCTTT
TRBJ2-7 - TRBV28 13 - CASSFLAVYEQYF TGTGCCAGCAGTTTTTTGGCGGTCTACGAGCAGTACTTC
TRBJ2-7 TRBD2 TRBV7-9 16 - CASSDRGGSGSSEQYF TGTGCCAGCAGCGACCGGGGGGGTAGCGGGAGTTCCGAGCAGTACTTC
TRBJ2-1 TRBD2 TRBV6-5 15 - CASSREGRSDNEQFF TGTGCCAGCAGCCGGGAGGGCCGCTCCGACAATGAGCAGTTCTTC
TRBJ2-7 - TRBV2 13 - CASSEAPSYEQYF TGTGCCAGCAGTGAAGCCCCCTCCTACGAGCAGTACTTC
TRBJ2-1 TRBD2 TRBV6-1 14 - CASRKVAGYNEQFF TGTGCCAGCAGGAAGGTAGCGGGATACAATGAGCAGTTCTTC
TRBJ2-5 - TRBV4-2 14 - CASSQEPAGETQYF TGTGCCAGCAGCCAAGAACCAGCAGGAGAGACCCAGTACTTC
TRBJ1-2 - TRBV2 14 - CASSESRTVYGYTF TGTGCCAGCAGTGAATCCAGGACGGTCTATGGCTACACCTTC
TRBJ1-1 - TRBV6-6 16 - CATRAWGQIMNTEAFF TGTGCCACCCGAGCCTGGGGGCAGATCATGAACACTGAAGCTTTCTTT
TRBJ2-1 - TRBV28 20 - CASSLRHTTKLSRSYNEQFF TGTGCCAGCAGTTTACGGCATACCACAAAATTGTCCAGGAGTTACAATGAGCAGTTCTTC
TRBJ2-3 - TRBV5-1 16 - CASSLEGGVSPNTQYF TGCGCCAGCAGCTTGGAGGGCGGAGTAAGTCCGAATACGCAGTATTTT
TRBJ1-1 TRBD1 TRBV19 14 - CASSTGQPNTEAFF TGTGCCAGTAGTACGGGACAGCCGAACACTGAAGCTTTCTTT
TRBJ1-4 - TRBV11-2 13 once CASSPGQNEKLFF TGTGCCAGCAGCCCTGGACAGAATGAAAAACTGTTTTTT
TRBJ2-3 - TRBV28 14 - CASSTGFRTDTQYF TGTGCCAGCAGCACAGGGTTTAGGACAGATACGCAGTATTTT
TRBJ1-5 - TRBV5-8 16 - CASSFVAGPLNQPQHF TGTGCCAGCAGCTTTGTGGCTGGGCCCCTTAATCAGCCCCAGCATTTT
TRBJ2-7 TRBD2 TRBV27 15 - CASSTLAGFSYEQYF TGTGCCAGCAGTACGCTAGCGGGATTCTCCTACGAGCAGTACTTC
TRBJ2-2 - TRBV15 16 - CATSRDRTANTGELFF TGTGCCACCAGCAGAGATCGGACAGCGAACACCGGGGAGCTGTTTTTT
TRBJ2-5 TRBD2 TRBV9 15 - CASSLRGGLQETQYF TGTGCCAGCAGCCTCCGGGGGGGACTCCAAGAGACCCAGTACTTC
TRBJ2-3 - TRBV6-6 14 - CASRHPPGTDTQYF TGTGCCAGCAGACATCCCCCTGGAACAGATACGCAGTATTTT
TRBJ2-7 - TRBV27 15 - CASSFLGPASYEQYF TGTGCCAGCAGTTTCTTGGGACCCGCCTCCTACGAGCAGTACTTC
TRBJ2-7 TRBD1 TRBV19 15 - CASSIGDRESYEQYF TGTGCCAGTAGTATAGGGGACAGGGAAAGCTACGAGCAGTACTTC